One sample yielded the 9 T cell receptor beta chains listed below, sequenced in a study of cytomegalovirus exposure and HLA in healthy donors. The primer mix had 60 Vbeta and 13 Jbeta primers. Method: immunoSEQ multiplex PCR; TCRdb's copy keeps in-frame clones and lacks some. The sample has some 200,000 clones, roughly 60% seen once. Sample: PBMCs. The receptors originated from a man in his forties in good health and CMV-seronegative.

V gene TRBV5-5 combines with J gene TRBJ2-1; D is uncertain. CDR1 is SGHKS and CDR2 is YYEKEE in the germline V gene (reference sequence). The CDR3 is 16 residues long. Trimming shortened V by 0 bases and J by 4 bases, and 14 bases separated the two germline ends. This CDR3 reads CASSLDRLVIYNEQFF. For the CDR3, the DNA is TGTGCCAGCAGCTTGGACCGGTTGGTGATATACAATGAGCAGTTCTTC.

In this sample, this clone turned up once. The V and J genes are TRBV28 and TRBJ1-5; D may be TRBD1 (5 bases). Trimming took off 10 bases at V and 0 bases at J, with 13 bases between the two ends. The length of the CDR3 is 14 residues. Germline CDR1 is MDHEN and CDR2 is SYDVKM. The CDR3 region has the DNA TGTGCCACTGCCGGGGGTGGTAGCAATCAGCCCCAGCATTTT. It yields the protein CATAGGGSNQPQHF.

This chain uses TRBV5-1 with TRBJ2-2; TRBD1 agrees at 10 bases. Germline trimming cut 7 bases from V and 3 bases from J; bases unmatched to any gene: 9. This CDR3 has 16 residues. From germline, CDR1 is SGHRS and CDR2 YFSETQ. The CDR3 reads CASGPAGTGDTGELFF. Written as DNA, the CDR3 is TGCGCCAGCGGCCCGGCCGGGACAGGGGACACCGGGGAGCTGTTTTTT.

This chain connects TRBV6-4 to TRBJ2-1; 7 bases are a match to TRBD2. The germline gives CDR1 MRHNA, CDR2 SNTAGT. The V segment lost 6 bases and the J segment 5 bases; nucleotides outside the gene matches: 10. This CDR3 has 15 amino acids. CDR3 loop: CASRISAGVHNEQFF. DNA of the CDR3: TGTGCCAGCAGAATAAGTGCGGGAGTCCACAATGAGCAGTTCTTC.

This rearrangement joins TRBV7-6 to TRBJ2-7, with D maybe TRBD1 (6 bases). From germline, CDR1 is SGHVS and CDR2 FNYEAQ. The V and J ends lost 1 base and 3 bases respectively, with 22 bases between them. This CDR3 contains 18 residues. CDR3 bases: TGTGCCAGCAGCTTAGAGACGACAGGTTCGTTAGGTGTCTACGAGCAGTACTTC. Protein: CASSLETTGSLGVYEQYF.

This chain connects TRBV5-6 to TRBJ2-2, with D uncertain. Germline CDR1 SGHDT, CDR2 YYEEEE. The CDR3 has 16 residues. Trimming shortened V by 0 bases and J by 0 bases, and 9 bases separated the two germline ends. The CDR3 spells CASSLARPPNTGELFF. CDR3 in DNA: TGTGCCAGCAGCTTGGCCAGGCCTCCGAACACCGGGGAGCTGTTTTTT.

The rearrangement uses TRBV29-1 and TRBJ2-1, with 8 nucleotides matching TRBD2. The J segment lost 8 bases and the V segment lost 5 bases, leaving 8 bases of the junction unmatched. Germline CDR1 and CDR2: SQVTM and ANQGSEA. The CDR3 runs 13 residues. The CDR3 here is CSVTGRGGDEQFF. DNA of the CDR3: TGCAGCGTTACCGGCCGGGGGGGAGATGAGCAGTTCTTC.

The chain combines TRBV5-1 with TRBJ1-4, with D possibly TRBD1 on 6 matching bases. The V end lost 0 bases, the J end lost 3 bases, and 12 bases lay between the germline ends. The CDR3 covers 16 residues. CDR1 SGHRS and CDR2 YFSETQ come from the germline V gene. The DNA for the CDR3 is TGCGCCAGCAGCTTGGCTAGCGGGGGCTCTAATGAAAAACTGTTTTTT. Translated, it gives CASSLASGGSNEKLFF. Looking up the rest from reference TRBV5-1 and TRBJ1-4 gives the full variable domain: KAGVTQTPRYLIKTRGQQVTLSCSPISGHRSVSWYQQTPGQGLQFLFEYFSETQRNKGNFPGRFSGRQFSNSRSEMNVSTLELGDSALYLCASSLASGGSNEKLFFGSGTQLSVL.

The V gene is TRBV10-3, the J gene TRBJ1-1; 9 bases fit TRBD1. Trimming took 0 bases from V and 0 from J; bases not matched to a gene: 2. Germline V gene lookup returns CDR1 ENHRY and CDR2 SYGVKD. The CDR3 covers 16 residues. CDR3: CAISESRTGVNTEAFF. The CDR3 DNA is TGTGCCATCAGTGAGTCTAGGACAGGGGTGAACACTGAAGCTTTCTTT.